This T cell receptor (beta chain) was sequenced for a study of cytomegalovirus exposure and HLA in healthy donors (dated by TCRdb to about 2017). With regard to the full study: According to an earlier analysis of a few hundred of the donors, some 170 million T cells yielded 100 million or so unique TCR beta sequences and less than 300 Gb of sequence data. In an earlier analysis of 587 of the donors, high-throughput TCR beta sequencing was used to judge whether each TCR beta V gene segment behaved as functional or pseudogenic. Of the 300 to 500 genotyped donors, roughly 76% were placed in the genetic ancestry cluster associated with self-reported Caucasian donors. The later analysis used no new phenotypic data to find candidate immune exposures, relying instead on TCR beta sequences and their occurrence across donors. Because of strong linkage in the cohort, 5 or 6 DR-DQ haplotypes were treated as single units for association and clustering. HLA typing included class I and class II loci at four-digit resolution. The aim of the study was to test whether cataloging public T cell receptors could identify signatures of past pathogen exposure. High-throughput TCR immunosequencing, statistical association of individual TCRs with disease status, and machine learning were combined to predict cytomegalovirus infection status. The number of typed donors differed by locus: about 629-640 for A, B, C, DRB1 and DQB1; some 500 for DQA1; 606 for DPA1; and around 490 for DPB1. An early release that covered roughly 600 HLA-typed donors contained about 300 gigabases of sequencing data and 75 million to 100 million unique TCR sequences. Across 300 to 400 genotyped donors of the cohort, an average of 235,054 unique TCR beta nucleotide sequences per donor were sequenced, and around 20% of those sequences were non-productive. Genome-wide SNP genotypes for about 65% of the 666 donors were used in a later genetic analysis, which treated that subset as a discovery cohort. In a later analysis, previously published TCR beta repertoires from more than 500 donors were re-analyzed and high-resolution HLA genotyping was added so that TCR occurrence patterns could be studied. All discovery cohort repertoires had been generated on a single sequencing platform. The T cell repertoires of 666 subjects were profiled by immunosequencing and related to cytomegalovirus serostatus. Donor age, sex, ethnicity and CMV serostatus were compiled alongside the repertoire data. Along with the roughly 700-subject first cohort, a separate validation cohort of around 120 different subjects was used.

The cohort was made up of approximately 670 healthy bone marrow donors. All cohort members were sampled while nominally healthy, although unrecorded immune exposures were likely present. The donor was CMV seropositive and belonged to the group of more than 250 seropositive cohort members. Every donor gave a peripheral blood sample, and the peripheral blood mononuclear cells from that sample were used for TCR beta sequencing. The Qiagen DNeasy Blood Extraction Kit was used to extract genomic DNA from the blood cell samples. The method was the immunoSEQ multiplex PCR assay. A mixture of 60 forward primers for TCR Vbeta segments and 13 reverse primers for TCR Jbeta segments was used in the multiplex PCR. A multiplex PCR assay on genomic DNA amplified the CDR3 region of rearranged TCR beta genes. On the Illumina HiSeq System, the amplified TCR beta libraries were sequenced as 87-base-pair reads. In the source study's methods: A later analysis tallied 75 million to 95 million unique TCR beta chains across the 666 repertoires, and around 10 million of those chains were shared by two or more donors. A nearest-neighbor algorithm error-corrected the raw reads and collapsed the reads into unique sequences, merging closely related sequences to remove PCR and sequencing errors. CDR3 sequences were aligned to IMGT reference sequences to assign V, D and J gene segments. For a sequence to be retained, a match of at least six nucleotides was required to both a V gene segment and a J gene segment. A rearrangement counted as productive if the CDR3 had no stop codons and remained in frame with V and J, and every other rearrangement counted as non-productive. Following IMGT convention, CDR3 was defined as the stretch from the second conserved V-encoded cysteine up to the conserved J-encoded phenylalanine. In an earlier analysis of some 550 of the donors, sequences lacking an unambiguous match to a single V gene segment were excluded. An earlier analysis of a few hundred of the donors called V segments functional above 56.7% productive rearrangements and segregating when the between-donor standard deviation exceeded 5%. A statistical classification framework was developed to diagnose cytomegalovirus status using the catalog of TCR beta chain sequences. In a later analysis, V and J genes were assigned by comparing TCR nucleotide sequences against IMGT/GENE-DB human TR gene sequences. In a later analysis, CDR3 sequences and most-parsimonious VDJ recombination scenarios were assigned using the TCRdist pipeline. In a later analysis, each TCR beta chain was defined by its CDR3 amino acid sequence together with its V-gene family, and reads lacking a unique V-gene family were excluded. A later analysis removed over 500 highly shared, low-generation-probability nucleotide sequences to deal with suspected cross-contamination and a sequencing artifact. In a later analysis, a clonal expansion index for each public chain was calculated from normalized within-repertoire ranks of inferred template counts. Generation probabilities in a later analysis came from a VDJ recombination model fitted to out-of-frame rearrangements, and those results were checked against IGoR. A later analysis scored TCR-TCR, TCR-HLA and TCR-CMV co-occurrence with hypergeometric tests, applying a repertoire-size bias correction to TCR pairs. In a later analysis, false discovery rates were estimated by permuting HLA or CMV assignments 20 times. In a later analysis, co-occurring TCRs were grouped using DBSCAN, and TCRdist sequence similarity was added for clustering within HLA-allele-positive subsets. Repertoires with fewer than 30,000 or more than 120,000 public chains, plus five repertoires with anomalous nucleotide sharing, were excluded from co-occurrence clustering. TCRdb re-hosts the immuneACCESS table, in-frame sequences only. Its copies lack some clones; in the studies checked, an unresolved V gene accounts for under half of them, and the cause for the rest is not known. The D gene and trimming were derived from the DNA, and the V and J assignments and clone size from that table. The sample table shows 46,000 or so clones, and about 60% are seen once. Of the sample, around 12% falls within the top ten clones.

Summary of the overall study and its limitations: V-gene and J-gene trimming of TCR beta chains was associated with a missense DCLRE1C variant in a later genetic analysis, and the association was replicated in an independent cohort. A few of the identified cytomegalovirus-associated TCR beta chains were confirmed in vitro to be specific for cytomegalovirus antigens. Most CMV-associated TCR beta chains appeared to be HLA-restricted in a later analysis, and the HLA associations seemed to be driven largely by CMV exposure. While some public TCRs were present in many individuals, most TCR sequences turned up only very rarely across donors. According to a later analysis, TCR association rates differed among HLA loci, with DRB1 alleles showing the most associated TCRs and HLA-C alleles showing the fewest. Because the 87-base-pair reads could not distinguish some IMGT-functional V segments, including TRBV6-2 and TRBV6-3, those segments were excluded. The classifier was reported to diagnose cytomegalovirus status with high specificity and sensitivity in both the original cohort and the validation cohort. A further reported finding was that TCR beta sequences accurately predicted the HLA-A and HLA-B alleles for most subjects in the first cohort. The sequencing pipeline was judged likely to have produced a cluster of highly shared sequence variants as a technical artifact. Specific HLA alleles were associated with some 15,000 TCR beta sequences at a false discovery rate of 0.05 in a later analysis. An earlier analysis of approximately 530 of the donors showed that most TCR beta V segments appeared in productive rearrangements either about 90% or about 30% of the time, which broadly matched IMGT annotations. In the study, approximately 150 TCR beta chains were listed as associated with cytomegalovirus. Because some donors lacked HLA typing at each locus, the association tests relied only on the typed subset. Correlated functional status among segregating V segments might be attributable to linkage disequilibrium, but an unknown experimental factor could not be ruled out. A later genetic analysis reported fewer N-insertions in productive TCRs among donors in an Asian-associated ancestry cluster than the roughly 700-donor mean. According to the authors, the approach could potentially be generalized to other disease states and immunological phenotypes. Only TCR beta chains were sequenced in this cohort, and the absence of alpha or paired-chain data limited detectable features. Because counts were too low, seventeen rarely observed V segments, including chromosome 9 orphons, were excluded from the earlier analysis of around 590 of the donors. A later analysis found that HLA-associated TCR beta chains were more clonally expanded and had lower generation probabilities than equally common non-associated chains. For the cohort, immune exposure information was limited to CMV serostatus. Sequencing depth was assumed to be roughly uniform across donors in the presence/absence analyses, though that assumption may not hold. According to a later analysis, parvovirus B19, influenza, CMV and Epstein-Barr virus appeared linked to several top co-occurrence clusters. When HLA alleles, especially DR and DQ, strongly co-occurred, TCR associations were difficult to assign to individual alleles.

On this clone: It has no known antigen specificity. No base-level quality is on record; no much larger clone is a single base apart.

Taken from cysteine to phenylalanine, the CDR3 has 12 residues. Of the read, only the CDR3 DNA is kept; its 36 bases are in frame from base 1. From the germline V gene (reference sequence), CDR1 is MNHEY and CDR2 is SMNVEV. Here V drops 8 bases and J drops 6 bases, and the junction holds 5 bases not matched to any gene. Sequenced input: PBMCs. The chain uses TRBV27 and TRBJ2-7; 9 central nucleotides agree with TRBD1. This sequence was found in a man between 60 and 70 years old in good health and CMV-seropositive. In nucleotides, the sequence is TGTGCCAGCGGGACAGGGAGTTCCGAGCAGTACTTC. It translates to CASGTGSSEQYF.